These 10 T cell receptor beta chains were all obtained from the same sample, sequenced in a study of Graves' ophthalmopathy and Graves' hyperthyroidism. Using RNA transcripts, the TCR beta CDR3 regions were amplified. First-round RT-PCR with HTBI primers preceded a second-round multiplex PCR. TCRdb re-analysed the multiplex PCR reads in MiXCR, keeping a single row per CDR3 protein. The data show around 170,000 distinct CDR3 sequences, less than 45% seen once. The source material was peripheral blood. The receptors come from a woman aged 40 to 50 with Graves' ophthalmopathy.

V and J are TRBV7-2 and TRBJ2-7; D gene ambiguous. The CDR3 consists of 11 residues. The germline gives CDR1 SGHTA, CDR2 FQGNSA. The ends were cut back, 5 bases at V and 9 bases at J, with 11 bases in the middle. The CDR3: CASSRSDLQYF. The DNA for the CDR3 is TGTGCCAGCAGCCGGAGCGACCTGCAGTACTTC.

This clonotype was detected ten times or more. The rearrangement uses TRBV4-2 and TRBJ2-7; 11 bases match TRBD2. The germline gives CDR1 LGHNA, CDR2 YNFKEQ. Trimming took 0 bases from V and 3 from J; bases not matched to a gene: 10. The CDR3 consists of 18 residues. In DNA, the CDR3 is TGTGCCAGCAGCCAAGATGAACTAGCGGGGGATCTATACTACGAGCAGTACTTC. Its protein is CASSQDELAGDLYYEQYF.

This clonotype has at least ten counts. The chain joins TRBV27 to TRBJ1-6; D remains unclear. CDR3 size: 15 residues. V was shortened by 4 bases and J by 0 bases, with 7 bases between the two germline ends. Germline lookup yields CDR1 MNHEY and CDR2 SMNVEV (reference sequence). The chain's CDR3 is CASSWTSSYNSPLHF. In DNA form, the CDR3 reads TGTGCCAGCAGTTGGACCAGCTCCTATAATTCACCCCTCCACTTT.

The V gene is TRBV12-3 or TRBV12-4, the J gene TRBJ2-7, with D perhaps assigned TRBD1 or TRBD2 (5 bases each). The CDR3 is made up of 11 amino acids. Trimming shortened V by 10 bases and J by 7 bases, and 14 bases separated the two germline ends. Here the CDR3 reads CATRGQREQYF. CDR3 nucleotides: TGTGCCACCCGGGGCCAGAGGGAGCAGTACTTC.

The gene calls are TRBV19 and TRBJ1-3; tentatively, D is TRBD1 (6 bases). Germline loops: CDR1 LNHDA, CDR2 SQIVND (reference sequence). This CDR3 is built from 15 residues. V lost 4 bases, J lost 0 bases, and 10 bases lay in between. The CDR3 bases are TGTGCCAGTAGTACCCAGGGGCACTCTGGAAACACCATATATTTT. Translated, it gives CASSTQGHSGNTIYF. Full variable domain (missing parts from reference TRBV19 and TRBJ1-3): DGGITQSPKYLFRKEGQNVTLSCEQNLNHDAMYWYRQDPGQGLRLIYYSQIVNDFQKGDIAEGYSVSREKKESFPLTVTSAQKNPTAFYLCASSTQGHSGNTIYFGEGSWLTVV.

This clonotype occurred many times. V and J are TRBV12-3 or TRBV12-4 and TRBJ1-1; perhaps TRBD1 as D (6 bases). V shed 1 base and J shed 6 bases, with 9 bases lying between them. This CDR3 comprises 13 residues. The CDR3 loop reads CASSLDREAEAFF. CDR3 DNA sequence: TGTGCCAGCAGTTTAGACAGGGAGGCTGAAGCTTTCTTT.

In its sample, this clonotype was seen once. The V and J genes are TRBV10-3 and TRBJ1-2, with a weak D call TRBD1 (6 bases). CDR1 is ENHRY and CDR2 is SYGVKD in the germline V gene. The CDR3 extends over 12 amino acids. Trimming removed 7 bases at V and 4 bases at J, with 10 bases between. The CDR3, as DNA: TGTGCCATCACCACAGGGTCCTATGGCTACACCTTC. Translated, it gives CAITTGSYGYTF.

This clonotype was seen just once. This chain links TRBV6-5 with TRBJ2-7; the match to TRBD2 covers 13 bases. The germline V gene encodes CDR1 MNHEY and CDR2 SVGAGI. The CDR3 runs 15 residues. After removal of 6 bases from V and 4 bases from J, the junction contained 6 bases not matched to a gene. This chain's CDR3 is CASRYGLAGVYEQYF. Written as DNA, the CDR3 is TGTGCCAGCAGATATGGACTAGCGGGAGTGTACGAGCAGTACTTC.

This clonotype was seen ten or more times. CDR3 region: CASSQSDRGLYGYTF. Here the CDR3 DNA reads TGCGCCAGCAGCCAATCCGACAGGGGCCTGTATGGCTACACCTTC. The chain is built from TRBV4-3 and TRBJ1-2, with 8 bases aligning to TRBD1. The germline CDR1 and CDR2 sequences are LGHNA and YSLEER. With 2 bases clipped from V and 5 bases from J, the junction kept 7 bases outside the gene matches. The CDR3 sequence is 15 residues long.

V and J are TRBV11-1 and TRBJ2-5, with TRBD2 identical over 8 bases. This CDR3 comprises 18 residues. Germline V CDR1 and CDR2: SGHAT, FQDESV (reference sequence). The V segment lost 3 bases and the J segment 1 base; nucleotides outside the gene matches: 13. The CDR3 reads CASSLVKTSGGVQETQYF. CDR3 in DNA: TGTGCCAGCAGCTTGGTTAAAACTAGCGGAGGGGTCCAAGAGACCCAGTACTTC.